Presented here are 17 T cell receptor beta chains from one specimen sequenced in a study of shared clonotypes between healthy human individuals. TCRdb's copy holds only in-frame clones and misses some; the assay was immunoSEQ multiplex PCR. This table has roughly 2.5 million clones, 90% to 95% appearing once. The material sequenced was naive CD4+ T cells sorted from blood. Subset in this sample: CD45RA+ positively selected. The source of these receptors is a man between 18 and 35 years old in good health.

About this clone: In the same sample, other DNA sequences code for this CDR3. This chain connects TRBV2 to TRBJ1-1; D gene unclear. The germline gives CDR1 SNHLY, CDR2 FYNNEI. V was cut by 3 bases and J by 1 base, with 6 bases left in between. The CDR3 totals 13 residues. The CDR3 nucleotides are TGTGCCAGCAGTGATACGGGGAACACTGAAGCTTTCTTT. Translation: CASSDTGNTEAFF.

This clone was observed a few times. V and J are TRBV10-3 and TRBJ1-5; D unresolved. Germline-derived CDR1 and CDR2 are ENHRY and SYGVKD. Trimming took off 6 bases at V and 5 bases at J, with 8 bases between the two ends. The CDR3 length is 12 residues. CDR3 nucleotides: TGTGCCATCAGCCAGGTGGATCAGCCCCAGCATTTT. The encoded protein is CAISQVDQPQHF.

The chain carries TRBV10-3 and TRBJ1-1; no clear D. In germline, CDR1 is ENHRY, CDR2 SYGVKD. V lost 3 bases, J lost 3 bases, and 8 bases lay in between. The CDR3 loop spans 13 amino acids. DNA of the CDR3: TGTGCCATCAGTGATCTGCGGGACACTGAAGCTTTCTTT. This gives the protein CAISDLRDTEAFF.

The CDR3, as DNA: TGCGCCAGCAGCAAAGGACAGGGGGAAGAGACCCAGTACTTC. Translating gives CASSKGQGEETQYF. V usage is TRBV5-1 and J usage is TRBJ2-5; 10 nucleotides agree with TRBD1. The CDR3 spans 14 residues. Germline V gene data show CDR1 as SGHRS and CDR2 as YFSETQ. With V trimmed by 4 bases and J by 3 bases, 3 bases remained unmatched.

To note about this clone: The junction differs from germline at one of its ends, possibly a read error. J is TRBJ1-1 and V is TRBV10-2; D unresolved. Germline CDR1 WSHSY, CDR2 SAAADI. The length of the CDR3 is 16 residues. CDR3 loop: CASSDPSGQTNAEAFF. The CDR3 DNA sequence: TGCGCCAGCAGTGACCCATCGGGTCAGACGAACGCTGAAGCTTTCTTT.

CDR3 loop: CASSSGTGRGEQYF. The CDR3 region has the DNA TGTGCCAGCAGCTCCGGGACAGGGAGGGGCGAGCAGTACTTC. The chain links TRBV7-2 to TRBJ2-7; 9 bases agree with TRBD1. The CDR3 is 14 amino acids. Trimming took 4 bases from V and 6 from J; bases not matched to a gene: 7. Germline CDR1 SGHTA, CDR2 FQGNSA.

This clone came up once. This sequence joins TRBV4-1 and TRBJ1-6, with D perhaps matching TRBD1 (5 bases). V lost 0 bases and J lost 7, with 10 bases in between. From germline, CDR1 is MGHRA and CDR2 YSYEKL. The CDR3 covers 15 residues. CDR3 residues: CASSQDTGQNSPLHF. CDR3 nucleotide sequence: TGCGCCAGCAGCCAAGATACAGGCCAGAATTCACCCCTCCACTTT.

This rearrangement joins TRBV7-2 to TRBJ2-5; 9 bases are shared with TRBD2. CDR1 is SGHTA and CDR2 is FQGNSA in the germline V gene. The CDR3 has 16 amino acids. V was clipped by 1 base and J by 5 bases; unmatched bases: 8. The CDR3 DNA is TGTGCCAGCAGCTTAGGGCGGGAGGGCCTCCGGGAGACCCAGTACTTC. This translates into CASSLGREGLRETQYF.

The chain is built from TRBV11-2 and TRBJ2-7; TRBD1 matches at 7 bases. V lost 5 bases, J lost 6 bases, and 10 bases stayed unmatched. This CDR3 has 14 residues. Germline loops: CDR1 SGHAT, CDR2 FQNNGV. CDR3 DNA sequence: TGTGCCAGCAGCCCCCCTAGACAGGGAAGCGAGCAGTACTTC. Translation gives CASSPPRQGSEQYF.

The V call is TRBV5-6, the J call TRBJ2-5, with 10 bases identical to TRBD1. After removal of 4 bases from V and 1 base from J, the junction contained 10 bases not matched to a gene. The CDR3 loop spans 17 amino acids. Germline V lookup: CDR1 SGHDT, CDR2 YYEEEE. This CDR3 reads CASSPTGGMVAQETQYF. CDR3 bases: TGTGCCAGCAGCCCGACAGGGGGCATGGTAGCCCAAGAGACCCAGTACTTC.

The DNA of the CDR3 is TGTGCCACCAGCATTGTAGCGAACACCGGGGAGCTGTTTTTT. Translated: CATSIVANTGELFF. The J gene is TRBJ2-2, the V gene TRBV15; D unclear. The CDR3 is 14 residues long. The V and J ends lost 4 bases and 0 bases respectively, with 6 bases between them. CDR1 is LNHNV and CDR2 is YYDKDF in the germline V gene (reference sequence). The full variable domain, rest sourced from reference TRBV15 and TRBJ2-2, is DAMVIQNPRYQVTQFGKPVTLSCSQTLNHNVMYWYQQKSSQAPKLLFHYYDKDFNNEADTPDNFQSRRPNTSFCFLDIRSPGLGDTAMYLCATSIVANTGELFFGEGSRLTVL.

Only one count was recorded for this clone. This CDR3 is also generated by other DNA sequences in the sample. The chain employs TRBV10-1 and TRBJ2-3; D is undetermined. Trimming left V 3 bases short and J 6 bases short, with 4 bases between. Per the germline V gene, CDR1 is WNHNN and CDR2 is SYGVQD (reference sequence). CDR3 length: 11 residues. CDR3 coding DNA: TGCGCCAGCAGTGACGAGGATACGCAGTATTTT. Its translation: CASSDEDTQYF.

The V call is TRBV7-2, the J call TRBJ2-3; 12 bases line up with TRBD2. CDR1 and CDR2 (germline): SGHTA, FQGNSA. V lost 5 bases and J lost 6; bases outside the gene matches: 6. The CDR3 loop spans 15 amino acids. CDR3 sequence reads: CASSVTSGRIDTQYF. The CDR3 DNA reads TGTGCCAGCAGCGTAACTAGCGGGAGGATCGATACGCAGTATTTT.

The chain joins TRBV30 to TRBJ1-1; D uncertain. The CDR3 contains 13 residues. Trimming stripped 1 base from V and 1 base from J, with 7 bases between. Germline V gives CDR1 GTSNPN, CDR2 SVGIG (reference sequence). The CDR3: CAWSEQKNTEAFF. The CDR3 nucleotides read TGTGCCTGGAGTGAACAGAAGAACACTGAAGCTTTCTTT.

The J gene is TRBJ1-3, the V gene TRBV2; weak D call: TRBD1 (5 bases). Germline CDR1 SNHLY, CDR2 FYNNEI. V lost 6 bases to trimming and J lost 4 bases, with 13 bases between them. The CDR3 has 14 amino acids. The chain's CDR3 is CASRGGGRGNTIYF. Written as DNA, the CDR3 is TGTGCCAGCAGAGGTGGGGGAAGGGGAAACACCATATATTTT.

The chain carries TRBV6-1 and TRBJ1-3, with unresolved D. Per the germline V gene, CDR1 is MNHNS and CDR2 is SASEGT. CDR3 length: 13 residues. Deletions cut 7 bases from V and 5 bases from J, with 12 bases between. CDR3 protein: CASMTDGRNTIYF. CDR3 nucleotides: TGTGCCAGCATGACGGACGGAAGAAACACCATATATTTT.

The chain has TRBV18 and TRBJ2-2; D gene uncertain. The CDR3 is made up of 16 amino acids. The V and J ends lost 3 bases and 5 bases respectively, with 16 bases between them. In germline, CDR1 is KGHSH, CDR2 LQKENI. The chain's CDR3 is CASSPMAGRMTGELFF. In DNA form, the CDR3 reads TGTGCCAGCTCACCTATGGCTGGGCGGATGACCGGGGAGCTGTTTTTT.